The rows below give T cell receptor beta chains drawn from one sample of a study of regulatory T cells in long-lasting Graves disease. TCRdb redid the calling of the multiplex PCR reads with MiXCR, one entry per CDR3 protein. Of 550,000 to 600,000 distinct CDR3 sequences detected, approximately 16% appear once; the ten largest clones hold 9.5% to 15%. This same sample was also part of a study on T cells in Graves' hyperthyroidism and ophthalmopathy.

The specimen was peripheral blood mononuclear cells (PBMCs), collected at new diagnosis, from a patient treated with antithyroid drugs. These receptors were collected from a man aged 18 to 29 with Graves disease. CDR3s include the opening cysteine and the closing phenylalanine or tryptophan. D genes are given only for firm matches. Some rows have no size entry. The others give once, few or many, or a class for an expanded clone.

size,D,V,J,CDR3,DNA
-,-,TRBV4-1,TRBJ1-1,CASSQDYAAVGDGPEAFF,TGCGCCAGCAGCCAAGATTATGCCGCTGTTGGGGACGGCCCCGAAGCTTTCTTT
many,-,TRBV13,TRBJ2-1,CASSYQGTPYNEQFF,TGTGCCAGCAGTTACCAAGGGACGCCTTACAATGAGCAGTTCTTC
-,TRBD2,TRBV19,TRBJ2-2,CASSMAAGGEIGELFF,TGTGCCAGTAGTATGGCCGCGGGAGGGGAAATTGGGGAGCTGTTTTTT
-,-,TRBV14,TRBJ2-6,CASSHPSGANVLTF,TGTGCCAGCAGCCATCCTTCTGGGGCCAACGTCCTGACTTTC
-,-,TRBV6-1,TRBJ2-1,CASKGAQGSTYNEQFF,TGTGCCAGCAAGGGTGCACAGGGATCGACCTACAATGAGCAGTTCTTC
many,TRBD2,TRBV7-2,TRBJ2-3,CASSLAAWGLAGVGDTQYF,TGTGCCAGCAGCTTAGCAGCGTGGGGACTAGCGGGAGTAGGAGATACGCAGTATTTT
few,-,TRBV28,TRBJ2-7,CASSFFSCGSSYEQYF,TGTGCCAGCAGTTTTTTCTCGTGCGGGTCGTCCTACGAGCAGTACTTC
many,TRBD2,TRBV12-3/TRBV12-4,TRBJ2-5,CASSRLAGGETQYF,TGTGCCAGCAGTCGACTAGCTGGAGGAGAGACCCAGTACTTC
few,-,TRBV5-5,TRBJ2-1,CASSLGPVSEQFF,TGTGCCAGCAGCTTGGGGCCTGTCAGTGAGCAGTTCTTC
many,-,TRBV11-1,TRBJ1-1,CASSSYRAGNTEAFF,TGTGCCAGCAGCTCATACAGGGCTGGGAACACTGAAGCTTTCTTT